This T cell receptor beta chain was profiled in a study of CD8+CD57+ T cells in acquired aplastic anemia. Study context: Recorded DNA amounts for sorted CD4+ and CD8+ cells had an average of approximately 3.2 ug. Healthy CD8+ samples averaged approximately 9.9 million reads. Study-level findings and limits: The number of CD8+ CDR3 sequences shared by patients and controls was approximately 31.

Worth noting for this clonotype: Its target is not known.

Genomic DNA, serving as template, underwent TCR beta VDJ and CDR3 profiling. TCRdb processed the reads anew with MiXCR; each CDR3 protein has one entry. The sample carries approximately 170,000 distinct CDR3 sequences, approximately 60% recorded once. This CDR3 is built from 15 residues. V gave up 0 bases and J gave up 8 bases; unmatched junction bases: 4. Germline CDR1 reads LNHNV; CDR2 reads YYDKDF (reference sequence). V and J are TRBV15 and TRBJ1-4; 9 nucleotides align to TRBD1. Material for sequencing was sorted CD4+, CD8+, or CD8+CD57+ T cells (not recorded which) from PBMCs. This receptor was obtained from a human donor in good health. The CDR3 coding sequence is TGTGCCACCAGCAGAGAGGGACAGGGAGACGAAAAACTGTTTTTT. Translation gives CATSREGQGDEKLFF.